Listed here are 14 T cell receptor beta chains from one sample, sequenced in a study of cytomegalovirus exposure and HLA in healthy donors. In the PCR, 60 Vbeta and 13 Jbeta primers were used. Some clones are missing from TCRdb's copy, which holds only in-frame ones; the method was immunoSEQ multiplex PCR. The profile shows roughly 190,000 clones, 75% to 90% of them singletons. The sample comprised PBMCs. Receptor source: a man aged 25 to 45 in good health and CMV-seronegative.

The rearrangement links TRBV28 to TRBJ1-1, with TRBD1 identical over 8 bases. This CDR3 region has 14 residues. Germline trimming cut 7 bases from V and 4 bases from J; bases unmatched to any gene: 8. The germline V gene encodes CDR1 MDHEN and CDR2 SYDVKM. CDR3 coding DNA: TGTGCCAGCAAGGACAGGGCAGCGGTCACTGAAGCTTTCTTT. Its protein product is CASKDRAAVTEAFF. The variable domain in full, with the rest retrieved from reference TRBV28 and TRBJ1-1, is DVKVTQSSRYLVKRTGEKVFLECVQDMDHENMFWYRQDPGLGLRLIYFSYDVKMKEKGDIPEGYSVSREKKERFSLILESASTNQTSMYLCASKDRAAVTEAFFGQGTRLTVV.

This chain links TRBV7-2 with TRBJ2-4; 7 nucleotides agree with TRBD1. V shed 5 bases, J shed 8 bases, and the junction held 15 bases outside the gene matches. Germline lookup yields CDR1 SGHTA and CDR2 FQGNSA. CDR3 length equals 16 residues. The CDR3 spells CASSPHRDSQEDIQYF. The CDR3 bases are TGTGCCAGCAGCCCCCACCGGGACAGCCAGGAGGACATTCAGTACTTC.

V is TRBV9 and J is TRBJ2-1; possible D gene TRBD2, 6 bases. Per germline, CDR1 SGDLS and CDR2 YYNGEE. Trimming pared 4 bases from V and 7 bases from J, leaving 12 bases between. This CDR3 is 13 amino acids long. CDR3 sequence: CASSPMAGNEQFF. The CDR3 DNA is TGTGCCAGCAGCCCCATGGCGGGGAATGAGCAGTTCTTC.

The V call is TRBV7-9, the J call TRBJ2-1; 7 nucleotides line up with TRBD1. V shed 3 bases and J 0 bases; nucleotides not matched to a gene: 8. This CDR3 spans 17 amino acids. CDR1 and CDR2 from the germline V gene are SEHNR and FQNEAQ (reference sequence). The CDR3 loop is CASSFEPQGPSYNEQFF. CDR3 nucleotide sequence: TGTGCCAGCAGCTTTGAACCACAGGGGCCCTCCTACAATGAGCAGTTCTTC.

The chain couples TRBV28 to TRBJ2-1, with 7 bases identical to TRBD1. CDR3 length: 13 amino acids. The germline V gene encodes CDR1 MDHEN and CDR2 SYDVKM. The V and J ends lost 6 bases and 5 bases, in that order; junction bases with no gene match: 4. CDR3 region: CASRLGQHNEQFF. The CDR3 DNA is TGTGCCAGCAGGTTGGGACAGCACAATGAGCAGTTCTTC.

The sample holds a few counts of this clone. This chain uses TRBV7-2 with TRBJ2-7; the D gene is possibly TRBD2 (5 bases). V gave up 5 bases and J gave up 1 base, with 12 bases separating them. There are 14 residues in the CDR3. The germline gives CDR1 SGHTA, CDR2 FQGNSA. This chain's CDR3 is CASSDQRRSYEQYF. The CDR3 DNA is TGTGCCAGCAGCGATCAGCGGAGATCCTACGAGCAGTACTTC.

This clone appeared a single time. This chain uses TRBV7-9 with TRBJ2-6; D might be TRBD1 (5 bases). V lost 5 bases, J lost 0 bases, and 20 bases lay in between. Germline loops: CDR1 SEHNR, CDR2 FQNEAQ (reference sequence). The CDR3 runs to 19 residues. The chain's CDR3 is CASSGRMTDLTSGANVLTF. The CDR3 DNA follows: TGTGCCAGCAGCGGACGTATGACAGATCTCACCTCTGGGGCCAACGTCCTGACTTTC.

The chain couples TRBV5-4 to TRBJ2-7; D ambiguous. This CDR3 is built from 12 residues. Germline CDR1 and CDR2: SGHNT and YYREEE (reference sequence). With 2 bases removed from V and 0 bases from J, the gap between germline ends came to 3 bases. The DNA for the CDR3 is TGTGCCAGCAGCTTCTACTCCTACGAGCAGTACTTC. Its protein product is CASSFYSYEQYF.

This sequence joins TRBV29-1 and TRBJ2-1; 10 bases agree with TRBD2. With 7 bases clipped from V and 3 bases from J, the junction kept 6 bases outside the gene matches. This CDR3 contains 14 residues. Germline assignment: CDR1 SQVTM and CDR2 ANQGSEA. The CDR3 loop is CSGATSGVYNEQFF. The CDR3 DNA sequence: TGCAGCGGCGCTACTAGCGGGGTCTACAATGAGCAGTTCTTC.

The chain carries TRBV6-5 and TRBJ2-7, with TRBD2 identical over 7 bases. This CDR3 is 15 amino acids long. The germline V gene encodes CDR1 MNHEY and CDR2 SVGAGI. V lost 0 bases to trimming and J lost 4 bases; unmatched junction nucleotides: 6. For the CDR3, the DNA is TGTGCCAGCAGTTACTCCGTCACCGGGAGGTACGAGCAGTACTTC. Protein product: CASSYSVTGRYEQYF.

This chain links TRBV7-9 with TRBJ2-4; 10 positions agree with TRBD1. Germline values: CDR1 SEHNR, CDR2 FQNEAQ (reference sequence). With V trimmed by 4 bases and J by 0 bases, 3 bases remained unmatched. There are 16 residues in the CDR3. The CDR3 DNA is TGTGCCAGCAGCTCCCGACAGGGGGCAGCCAAAAACATTCAGTACTTC. Protein product: CASSSRQGAAKNIQYF.

In this sample, this clone turned up once. This sequence joins TRBV2 and TRBJ1-1; 7 bases agree with TRBD1. This CDR3 has 13 residues. With V trimmed by 10 bases and J by 3 bases, 8 bases remained unmatched. The germline V gene encodes CDR1 SNHLY and CDR2 FYNNEI. CDR3 DNA: TGTGCCACCCTGAGGGACAGAGACACTGAAGCTTTCTTT. As protein: CATLRDRDTEAFF.

This chain connects TRBV30 to TRBJ2-5; 8 nucleotides align to TRBD1. After removal of 3 bases from V and 5 bases from J, the junction contained 8 bases not matched to a gene. The CDR3 loop spans 14 amino acids. Germline V gives CDR1 GTSNPN, CDR2 SVGIG (reference sequence). Here the CDR3 reads CAWRATGAGETQYF. The CDR3 DNA follows: TGTGCCTGGAGGGCGACAGGGGCCGGGGAGACCCAGTACTTC. Variable domain in full (rest from reference TRBV30 and TRBJ2-5): SQTIHQWPATLVQPVGSPLSLECTVEGTSNPNLYWYRQAAGRGLQLLFYSVGIGQISSEVPQNLSASRPQDRQFILSSKKLLLSDSGFYLCAWRATGAGETQYFGPGTRLLVL.

The chain joins TRBV18 to TRBJ2-3, with 9 positions matching TRBD1. The CDR3 loop spans 14 amino acids. The ends lost 4 bases at V and 3 bases at J; junction bases unmatched: 2. CDR1 KGHSH and CDR2 LQKENI come from the germline V gene. The CDR3 DNA sequence: TGTGCCAGCTCACTGGGACAGGGAACAGATACGCAGTATTTT. This translates into CASSLGQGTDTQYF.